What follows is one T cell receptor (beta chain) and its context. The sample originates from a study of human thymus T cells. The method was immunoSEQ multiplex PCR; TCRdb's version includes in-frame clones alone and lacks a portion of them. Counted here are about 60,000 clones, 94% occurring once; the ten biggest clones make up around 6%. Trimming left V 0 bases short and J 1 base short, with 6 bases between. The CDR3 loop spans 15 amino acids. Germline lookup yields CDR1 LGHNA and CDR2 YSLEER. The rearrangement uses TRBV4-3 and TRBJ2-2, with D unclear. The sequenced material came from blood. This TCR was recovered from a boy under two years old with a congenital heart defect but otherwise immunologically healthy. The CDR3 sequence: CASSQDGKNTGELFF. The DNA of the CDR3 is TGCGCCAGCAGCCAAGACGGAAAGAACACCGGGGAGCTGTTTTTT.